This TCR beta chain is from a study of breast tumors, draining lymph nodes, adjacent tissues. Notes on the study in general: Compared with basal-like, luminal-like tumors shared significantly more repertoire with nontumor tissue. Most tumor T cells seemingly derive from lymph node, then expand in tumor. Tumor T cell lymph node origin was a supported hypothesis, not proven. Tumor TCR diversity was below lymph nodes but above nontumor tissue.

TCRdb itself ran the multiplex PCR reads through MiXCR, one entry per CDR3 protein. The sample has around 230,000 distinct CDR3 sequences, approximately 36% seen once. The lymph nodes were axillary draining lymph nodes from breast cancer patients. Germline V gene data show CDR1 as LNHNV and CDR2 as YYDKDF (reference sequence). Trimming took 2 bases from V and 5 from J, leaving 13 bases between them. There are 14 residues in the CDR3. About this clonotype: Its antigen remains unknown.

Sequenced input: axillary lymph node tissue. This TCR was sampled from a female donor with breast cancer. Some clones in this sample may be carry-over from other donors' samples. This chain uses TRBV15 with TRBJ2-7, with D possibly matching TRBD2 (5 bases). CDR3 bases: TGTGCCACCAGCAGAAATCGGGAAAGGAACGAGCAGTACTTC. This gives the protein CATSRNRERNEQYF. Drawing the rest from reference TRBV15 and TRBJ2-7, the complete variable domain is DAMVIQNPRYQVTQFGKPVTLSCSQTLNHNVMYWYQQKSSQAPKLLFHYYDKDFNNEADTPDNFQSRRPNTSFCFLDIRSPGLGDTAMYLCATSRNRERNEQYFGPGTRLTVT.